The present TCR beta chain was sequenced within a study of blood T cell repertoires in COVID-19. Germline lookup yields CDR1 KGHSH and CDR2 LQKENI. The CDR3 consists of 13 residues. Between the trimmed V and J ends, which lost 6 bases and 3 bases, there was a span of 12 bases. Profiled with immunoSEQ multiplex PCR; TCRdb holds only in-frame clones, not every one. The sample holds around 150,000 clones; approximately 80% are singletons and the top ten take over 4%. The chain employs TRBV18 and TRBJ2-7; D not certain. Sequencing was carried out using peripheral blood. This sequence was found in a woman in her fifties or sixties with acute or convalescent COVID-19. CDR3: CASSGQVSYEQYF. CDR3 DNA sequence: TGTGCCAGCTCGGGCCAGGTAAGCTACGAGCAGTACTTC.